A single sample is the source of the 17 T cell receptor beta chains below, sequenced in a study of T cells after yellow fever vaccination. TCRdb analysed the 5' RACE reads with MiXCR anew, one entry per CDR3 protein. The table records over 200,000 distinct CDR3 sequences, around 6.7% of them present only once. Sequenced here: CD4+ T cells sorted from PBMCs, sampled on the day of the yellow fever booster vaccination. The receptors originated from a young man who received the YFV17D yellow fever vaccine.

This clonotype was counted many times. This chain uses TRBV20-1 with TRBJ2-1; the D call may be TRBD1 or TRBD2 (5 bases each). In germline, CDR1 is DFQATT, CDR2 SNEGSKA (reference sequence). This CDR3 has 12 residues. Trimming stripped 5 bases from V and 7 bases from J, with 12 bases between. CDR3 coding DNA: TGCAGTGCTGGTTCCGAGGGGAATGAGCAGTTCTTC. Its translation: CSAGSEGNEQFF.

The chain carries TRBV5-1 and TRBJ1-1, with D possibly TRBD1 on 5 matching bases. With 2 bases removed from V and 4 bases from J, the gap between germline ends came to 15 bases. The CDR3 runs to 15 residues. Germline V lookup: CDR1 SGHRS, CDR2 YFSETQ. CDR3 amino acids: CASSFGGGFSTEAFF. The CDR3 bases are TGCGCCAGCAGCTTCGGGGGGGGGTTCAGCACTGAAGCTTTCTTT.

There are many counts of this clonotype. The V gene is TRBV12-3 or TRBV12-4, the J gene TRBJ2-5; possibly TRBD2 for D (6 bases). The ends were cut back, 6 bases at V and 4 bases at J, with 12 bases in the middle. The CDR3 loop spans 13 amino acids. In DNA, the CDR3 is TGTGCCAGCAGCTTCCAGGGAGGAGAGACCCAGTACTTC. Translated, it gives CASSFQGGETQYF.

This sequence joins TRBV20-1 and TRBJ2-1; 7 bases align to TRBD2. V was pared by 0 bases and J by 3 bases, with 8 bases of the junction left unmatched. CDR1 is DFQATT, CDR2 SNEGSKA, per germline (reference sequence). The CDR3 runs to 16 residues. This CDR3 reads CSARDTTGTNYNEQFF. CDR3 DNA sequence: TGCAGTGCTAGAGACACAACCGGGACTAACTACAATGAGCAGTTCTTC.

This clonotype was seen more than once but under ten times. The CDR3 here is CSAPLFPTNSGNTIYF. In nucleotides, the CDR3 is TGCAGTGCTCCCCTGTTCCCCACAAACTCTGGAAACACCATATATTTT. V usage is TRBV20-1 and J usage is TRBJ1-3; D gene uncertain. There are 16 residues in the CDR3. The V gene lost 5 bases and the J gene lost 0 bases, with 17 bases spanning the gap. The germline V gene encodes CDR1 DFQATT and CDR2 SNEGSKA (reference sequence).

The chain combines TRBV9 with TRBJ1-1, with TRBD1 matching 9 bases. With 0 bases clipped from V and 6 bases from J, the junction kept 6 bases outside the gene matches. The germline gives CDR1 SGDLS, CDR2 YYNGEE. The CDR3 totals 15 residues. CDR3 residues: CASSVEGDRAAEAFF. DNA of the CDR3: TGTGCCAGCAGCGTAGAAGGGGACAGGGCGGCTGAAGCTTTCTTT.

This clonotype was seen at least ten times. The genes are TRBV28 and TRBJ2-7, with D possibly being TRBD2 (5 bases). Germline CDR1 is MDHEN and CDR2 is SYDVKM. V lost 7 bases and J 3 bases, leaving 16 bases between the germline ends. The CDR3 sequence is 14 residues long. The CDR3 DNA reads TGTGCCAGCACCAAAGGGAGAGGGTACTACGAGCAGTACTTC. It is translated as CASTKGRGYYEQYF.

This clonotype was detected a few times. In DNA, the CDR3 is TGTGCCAGCAGCTCCGCGACTAGTCGAGAGACCCAGTACTTC. This gives the protein CASSSATSRETQYF. V and J are TRBV11-2 and TRBJ2-5, with D tentatively TRBD2 (6 bases). CDR3 length equals 14 residues. V lost 4 bases to trimming and J lost 4 bases, with 13 bases between them. Germline-derived CDR1 and CDR2 are SGHAT and FQNNGV.

J is TRBJ2-5 and V is TRBV5-4; possibly TRBD2 for D (5 bases). V lost 3 bases and J 1 base, leaving 10 bases between the germline ends. The CDR3 totals 14 residues. The V gene's germline CDR1 is SGHNT and CDR2 YYREEE (reference sequence). DNA for the CDR3: TGTGCCAGCAGCTGGAGGAGCCGCCAAGAGACCCAGTACTTC. Protein product: CASSWRSRQETQYF.

The chain joins TRBV7-2 to TRBJ1-5; perhaps TRBD1 as D (6 bases). The CDR3 spans 16 residues. V gave up 3 bases and J gave up 0 bases, with 12 bases separating them. The germline V gene encodes CDR1 SGHTA and CDR2 FQGNSA. The CDR3 protein is CASSFGTRNSNQPQHF. CDR3 nucleotide sequence: TGTGCCAGCAGCTTCGGGACAAGAAATAGCAATCAGCCCCAGCATTTT.

The sample holds many counts of this clonotype. The chain combines TRBV10-3 with TRBJ2-3, with a possible D match to TRBD2 (6 bases). The V end was cut by 0 bases, the J end by 2 bases, with 12 bases between. Germline CDR1 and CDR2: ENHRY and SYGVKD. CDR3 size: 16 residues. The CDR3 spells CAISESGRGTTDTQYF. CDR3 DNA sequence: TGTGCCATCAGTGAGTCCGGGCGCGGGACCACAGATACGCAGTATTTT.

This clonotype was detected many times. The chain carries TRBV28 and TRBJ2-3, with TRBD2 matching over 8 bases. CDR1 and CDR2 (germline): MDHEN, SYDVKM. The V gene end was trimmed by 6 bases and the J gene end by 6 bases; junction bases not matched to a gene: 14. This CDR3 has 16 residues. The CDR3 region has the DNA TGTGCCAGCAGGGGGGAGATGGTAGCGGGGACGGATACGCAGTATTTT. Protein: CASRGEMVAGTDTQYF.

The chain uses TRBV20-1 and TRBJ2-4; 10 bases are a match to TRBD1. Germline CDR1 reads DFQATT; CDR2 reads SNEGSKA (reference sequence). This CDR3 has 12 residues. With V trimmed by 6 bases and J by 7 bases, 3 bases remained unmatched. In DNA form, the CDR3 reads TGCAGTGCCTGGACAGGGGGGAACATTCAGTACTTC. Its translation: CSAWTGGNIQYF.

V and J are TRBV6-1 and TRBJ2-3, with a possible D match to TRBD1 (5 bases). The CDR3 has 15 amino acids. Germline-derived CDR1 and CDR2 are MNHNS and SASEGT. With 6 bases removed from V and 1 base from J, the gap between germline ends came to 14 bases. The CDR3 DNA follows: TGTGCCAGCAGGAAACAGGCGGTGGGCACAGATACGCAGTATTTT. This sequence encodes CASRKQAVGTDTQYF.

The sample holds a few counts of this clonotype. V and J are TRBV11-2 and TRBJ2-3, with 8 positions matching TRBD2. With 3 bases clipped from V and 5 bases from J, the junction kept 16 bases outside the gene matches. CDR3 length equals 18 residues. CDR1 SGHAT and CDR2 FQNNGV come from the germline V gene. Here the CDR3 DNA reads TGTGCCAGCAGCTTTATAGCGGGAAAGGCCGCCTTCGGAGATACGCAGTATTTT. Encoded protein: CASSFIAGKAAFGDTQYF.

On this clonotype itself: Given a much more abundant clone one base away, this may be a read error. The chain carries TRBV11-2 and TRBJ2-1; D call uncertain. CDR1 SGHAT and CDR2 FQNNGV come from the germline V gene. CDR3 size: 11 residues. This chain's CDR3 is CANSLINEQFF. CDR3 DNA sequence: TGTGCCAACAGCTTAATCAATGAGCAGTTCTTC. Complete variable domain (other parts from reference TRBV11-2 and TRBJ2-1): EAGVAQSPRYKIIEKRQSVAFWCNPISGHATLYWYQQILGQGPKLLIQFQNNGVVDDSQLPKDRFSAERLKGVDSTLKIQPAKLEDSAVYLCANSLINEQFFGPGTRLTVL.

Many counts were recorded for this clonotype. V usage is TRBV29-1 and J usage is TRBJ2-1, with D unclear. Germline CDR1 SQVTM, CDR2 ANQGSEA. This CDR3 has 13 amino acids. V was shortened by 6 bases and J by 6 bases, with 15 bases between the two germline ends. The chain's CDR3 is CSVLDGYINEQFF. The CDR3, as DNA: TGCAGCGTGCTCGACGGGTATATCAATGAGCAGTTCTTC.